These 20 T cell receptor beta chains were sequenced from one sample in a study of cytomegalovirus exposure and HLA in healthy donors. PCR was performed using 60 Vbeta and 13 Jbeta primers. Sequencing was performed with immunoSEQ multiplex PCR; in TCRdb, only in-frame clones are kept and a portion is missing. The sample lists under 120,000 clones, roughly 80% seen once, with over 5% in the top ten. What was sequenced was PBMCs. The source is a female donor in good health and CMV-seropositive.

The gene calls are TRBV29-1 and TRBJ2-1; 11 nucleotides align to TRBD2. V lost 1 base, J lost 9 bases, and 14 bases stayed unmatched. The germline CDR1 and CDR2 sequences are SQVTM and ANQGSEA. The CDR3 sequence is 17 residues long. CDR3 loop: CSVEARPTSGTGFEQFF. CDR3 nucleotide sequence: TGCAGCGTTGAAGCTCGACCGACTAGCGGGACTGGTTTTGAGCAGTTCTTC.

This rearrangement joins TRBV7-9 to TRBJ2-7; D not certain. This CDR3 is built from 11 residues. In germline, CDR1 is SEHNR, CDR2 FQNEAQ (reference sequence). Trimming took off 7 bases at V and 6 bases at J, with 10 bases between the two ends. The CDR3 DNA reads TGTGCCAGCACCCTAGGTACCGAGCAGTACTTC. Translation gives CASTLGTEQYF.

The gene calls are TRBV27 and TRBJ2-5; D is perhaps TRBD1 (6 bases). The CDR3 extends over 15 amino acids. The V gene's germline CDR1 is MNHEY and CDR2 SMNVEV (reference sequence). The ends were cut back, 7 bases at V and 5 bases at J, with 20 bases in the middle. CDR3 amino acids: CASTIRAGVRETQYF. Here the CDR3 DNA reads TGTGCCAGCACAATAAGGGCAGGGGTAAGGGAGACCCAGTACTTC.

The V call is TRBV2, the J call TRBJ2-5; 8 bases are shared with TRBD1. Germline CDR1 is SNHLY and CDR2 is FYNNEI. CDR3 length: 13 amino acids. The J segment lost 2 bases and the V segment lost 7 bases, leaving 3 bases of the junction unmatched. The CDR3 here is CASTRTGQETQYF. The CDR3, as DNA: TGTGCCAGCACCAGGACAGGGCAAGAGACCCAGTACTTC.

The gene calls are TRBV2 and TRBJ2-7, with TRBD1 as a possible D gene (6 bases). V was shortened by 7 bases and J by 2 bases, with 15 bases between the two germline ends. CDR3 size: 14 residues. The germline V gene encodes CDR1 SNHLY and CDR2 FYNNEI. The CDR3 DNA reads TGTGCCAGCAAAAGGACAGAAGTTACCTACGAGCAGTACTTC. This encodes CASKRTEVTYEQYF.

The count of this clone is one. The chain links TRBV6-4 to TRBJ1-5; TRBD1 is a possible D gene (6 bases). This CDR3 is 18 amino acids long. V lost 2 bases and J 0 bases, leaving 17 bases between the germline ends. Germline V gives CDR1 MRHNA, CDR2 SNTAGT. This chain's CDR3 is CASSDDRKRFSSNQPQHF. For the CDR3, the DNA is TGTGCCAGCAGTGACGACAGGAAACGTTTCAGTAGCAATCAGCCCCAGCATTTT.

This clone was observed a few times. The rearrangement uses TRBV5-4 and TRBJ1-1, with D maybe TRBD1 (5 bases). The CDR3 sequence is 14 residues long. Germline V gene data show CDR1 as SGHNT and CDR2 as YYREEE (reference sequence). Trimming shortened V by 4 bases and J by 3 bases, and 13 bases separated the two germline ends. The CDR3: CASSRIGRDTEAFF. The CDR3 DNA follows: TGTGCCAGCAGCCGTATAGGCAGGGACACTGAAGCTTTCTTT.

The chain combines TRBV27 with TRBJ1-4; D remains unclear. CDR3 size: 15 residues. Germline V gives CDR1 MNHEY, CDR2 SMNVEV (reference sequence). Deletions cut 5 bases from V and 0 bases from J, with 10 bases between. The CDR3 region is CASSTYSPTNEKLFF. DNA for the CDR3: TGTGCCAGCAGTACCTACAGCCCAACTAATGAAAAACTGTTTTTT.

CDR3 coding DNA: TGCGCCAGCAGCTCCGGGACACCGGGCGATACGCAGTATTTT. Protein sequence: CASSSGTPGDTQYF. The chain combines TRBV5-1 with TRBJ2-3, with TRBD1 as a possible D gene (6 bases). The V gene lost 3 bases and the J gene lost 6 bases, with 14 bases spanning the gap. The germline CDR1 and CDR2 sequences are SGHRS and YFSETQ. The CDR3 length is 14 residues. Complete variable domain (other parts from reference TRBV5-1 and TRBJ2-3): KAGVTQTPRYLIKTRGQQVTLSCSPISGHRSVSWYQQTPGQGLQFLFEYFSETQRNKGNFPGRFSGRQFSNSRSEMNVSTLELGDSALYLCASSSGTPGDTQYFGPGTRLTVL.

The chain carries TRBV2 and TRBJ2-2, with a weak D call TRBD2 (6 bases). V gave up 6 bases and J gave up 7 bases, with 15 bases separating them. The V gene's germline CDR1 is SNHLY and CDR2 FYNNEI. CDR3 size: 14 residues. Here the CDR3 reads CASRRGLGDGELFF. For the CDR3, the DNA is TGTGCCAGCAGGAGGGGACTGGGGGACGGGGAGCTGTTTTTT. Complete variable domain (other parts from reference TRBV2 and TRBJ2-2): EPEVTQTPSHQVTQMGQEVILRCVPISNHLYFYWYRQILGQKVEFLVSFYNNEISEKSEIFDDQFSVERPDGSNFTLKIRSTKLEDSAMYFCASRRGLGDGELFFGEGSRLTVL.

The chain recombines TRBV4-1 with TRBJ1-2, with 7 bases fitting TRBD1. The V and J ends lost 0 bases and 6 bases, in that order; junction bases with no gene match: 7. CDR1 and CDR2 from the germline V gene are MGHRA and YSYEKL. The CDR3 extends over 15 amino acids. The DNA of the CDR3 is TGCGCCAGCAGCCAAGAACGAACAGGGGTGGATGGCTACACCTTC. Amino acids: CASSQERTGVDGYTF.

V and J are TRBV5-4 and TRBJ2-1, with D unclear. The V gene lost 0 bases and the J gene lost 4 bases, with 5 bases spanning the gap. The CDR3 contains 13 residues. The germline V gene has CDR1 SGHNT and CDR2 YYREEE (reference sequence). The CDR3 bases are TGTGCCAGCAGCTTGGGAGGATACAATGAGCAGTTCTTC. It codes for CASSLGGYNEQFF. The entire variable domain, with the rest obtained from reference TRBV5-4 and TRBJ2-1, is as follows: ETGVTQSPTHLIKTRGQQVTLRCSSQSGHNTVSWYQQALGQGPQFIFQYYREEENGRGNFPPRFSGLQFPNYSSELNVNALELDDSALYLCASSLGGYNEQFFGPGTRLTVL.

The chain carries TRBV29-1 and TRBJ1-2; D is possibly TRBD1 (6 bases). This CDR3 region has 13 residues. V dropped 1 base and J dropped 8 bases, with 14 bases sitting between them. The germline V gene encodes CDR1 SQVTM and CDR2 ANQGSEA. In nucleotides, the CDR3 is TGCAGCGTTGAAGTGGGGGCGGCGAGGGGCTACACCTTC. Its translation is CSVEVGAARGYTF. Variable domain in full (rest from reference TRBV29-1 and TRBJ1-2): SAVISQKPSRDICQRGTSLTIQCQVDSQVTMMFWYRQQPGQSLTLIATANQGSEATYESGFVIDKFPISRPNLTFSTLTVSNMSPEDSSIYLCSVEVGAARGYTFGSGTRLTVV.

CDR3 loop: CASSHDRASGEQYF. The CDR3 DNA sequence: TGTGCCAGCTCACACGACAGGGCCTCGGGCGAGCAGTACTTC. This sequence joins TRBV18 and TRBJ2-7; 7 bases match TRBD1. Germline V gives CDR1 KGHSH, CDR2 LQKENI. J lost 6 bases, V lost 4 bases, and 9 bases had no gene match. This CDR3 is built from 14 residues.

This chain uses TRBV6-1 with TRBJ2-2, with 10 nucleotides matching TRBD2. Trimming at V came to 8 bases and at J to 1 base, leaving 4 bases not matched to a gene. Germline CDR1 is MNHNS and CDR2 is SASEGT. The CDR3 is made up of 15 amino acids. CDR3 protein: CASEGTSVNTGELFF. In nucleotides, the CDR3 is TGTGCCAGCGAAGGGACTAGCGTGAACACCGGGGAGCTGTTTTTT.

The J gene is TRBJ2-7, the V gene TRBV12-5, with 7 nucleotides matching TRBD1. The CDR3 has 13 amino acids. Trimming removed 6 bases from V and 2 bases from J; junction bases left unmatched: 4. Per germline, CDR1 LGHNT and CDR2 FRNRAP. In DNA, the CDR3 is TGTGCTAGTGGCTCGGGACAGACCTACGAGCAGTACTTC. Its protein is CASGSGQTYEQYF.

The chain is built from TRBV9 and TRBJ1-5, with D perhaps matching TRBD1 (6 bases). This CDR3 is 15 amino acids long. With 3 bases removed from V and 0 bases from J, the gap between germline ends came to 10 bases. The germline V gene encodes CDR1 SGDLS and CDR2 YYNGEE. CDR3 sequence reads: CASSEGGYSNQPQHF. CDR3 DNA sequence: TGTGCCAGCAGCGAAGGGGGTTATAGCAATCAGCCCCAGCATTTT.

This clone occurred once. V gene TRBV7-9 combines with J gene TRBJ1-2; no clear D gene. Germline CDR1 SEHNR, CDR2 FQNEAQ (reference sequence). The ends were cut back, 5 bases at V and 4 bases at J, with 11 bases in the middle. The CDR3 is 13 residues long. Here the CDR3 reads CASSPVGSYGYTF. The CDR3 bases are TGTGCCAGCAGCCCCGTGGGGAGCTATGGCTACACCTTC.

This rearrangement joins TRBV30 to TRBJ2-4; the D gene is possibly TRBD2 (5 bases). With 1 base removed from V and 6 bases from J, the gap between germline ends came to 19 bases. The length of the CDR3 is 16 residues. CDR1 is GTSNPN, CDR2 SVGIG, per germline (reference sequence). In nucleotides, the CDR3 is TGTGCCTGGAGTGACCACAGTAGAGCCCGGGGAAACATTCAGTACTTC. This encodes CAWSDHSRARGNIQYF.

In its sample, this clone was seen a few times. V gene TRBV6-5 combines with J gene TRBJ1-1, with 7 bases lining up with TRBD1. The length of the CDR3 is 13 residues. V shed 5 bases, J shed 8 bases, and the junction held 8 bases outside the gene matches. In germline, CDR1 is MNHEY, CDR2 SVGAGI. The CDR3 DNA reads TGTGCCAGCAGTAGAGAACAGGGGCGAGAAGCTTTCTTT. Translation: CASSREQGREAFF.